The clone carrying this TCR beta chain is medium-sized. Time point denoted: sample taken at primary tumor resection. Extraction of whole RNA from tumor, nontumor lung or frozen PBMC preceded unsorted sequencing. The record originates from a study of spatial heterogeneity in lung cancer. Each CDR3 protein gets one entry after TCRdb re-called the 5' RACE reads with MiXCR. The table records roughly 5,000 distinct CDR3 sequences, around 4% of them present only once. J lost 2 bases, V lost 3 bases, and 3 bases had no gene match. CDR1 LGHDT and CDR2 YNNKEL come from the germline V gene (reference sequence). The CDR3 loop spans 14 amino acids.

The receptor comes from a male donor with early-stage non-small cell lung cancer. V gene TRBV3-1 combines with J gene TRBJ2-7; 8 bases fit TRBD1. This material consisted of normal lung tissue next to the tumor, taken at surgery. CDR3 bases: TGTGCCAGCAGCCAGGACAGGGCCACCTACGAGCAGTACTTC. Its translation is CASSQDRATYEQYF.